This T cell receptor beta chain was identified in a study of blood T cells in healthy people across ages. Study results and limitations: Diversity of TCR beta correlated strongly with naive T cell percentage. Relative to aged donors, long-lived donors carried more naive CD4+ cells and displayed higher diversity.

Using a J-beta primer mix together with a sample-barcoded 5' primer, a second PCR was run for roughly 7 to 12 cycles. One entry per CDR3 protein, called by TCRdb with MiXCR from the 5' RACE reads. The sample carries around 1.1 million distinct CDR3 sequences, under 40% recorded once. The germline V gene has CDR1 ENHRY and CDR2 SYGVKD. V was clipped by 4 bases and J by 6 bases; unmatched bases: 8. CDR3 length equals 15 residues. Remarks on this clonotype: The antigen remains unidentified.

The V and J genes are TRBV10-3 and TRBJ2-2; 7 bases agree with TRBD2. The receptor comes from a man aged 18 to 30 in good health. The sequencing input was blood. The CDR3 protein is CAISGLADGAGELFF. CDR3 bases: TGTGCCATCAGTGGACTAGCTGACGGCGCCGGGGAGCTGTTTTTT.